This T cell receptor (beta chain) is from a study of radiotherapy plus CTLA-4 blockade in lung cancer. Study information: Across the patients, objective responses occurred in about 19%, and disease control in approximately 30%. Findings of the study overall: According to reports, early shifts in blood T cell clones, alongside interferon-beta, forecast response most accurately.

Receiving focal radiation plus CTLA-4 blockade with ipilimumab were patients who had chemo-refractory metastatic non-small-cell lung cancer. The method was immunoSEQ multiplex PCR; TCRdb's version includes in-frame clones alone and lacks a portion of them. The sample lists roughly 80,000 clones, 78% occurring once. CDR1 and CDR2 (germline): MNHNS, SASEGT. This CDR3 contains 17 residues. V was clipped by 4 bases and J by 0 bases, with 18 bases between them. Points on this clone: No antigen is known for it.

The source of this sequence is a human donor with non-small cell lung cancer who had a partial response to radiotherapy plus ipilimumab. Some clones in this sample may be carry-over from other donors' samples. The specimen comprised peripheral blood, sampled from a patient treated with radiotherapy plus ipilimumab. V and J are TRBV6-1 and TRBJ1-1, with D possibly TRBD1 on 6 matching bases. The CDR3 coding sequence is TGTGCCAGCAGTGGAGTGGGGGCTAGGGGGTTGAACACTGAAGCTTTCTTT. Its translation is CASSGVGARGLNTEAFF.